This T cell receptor (beta chain) was retrieved from a study of blood T cell repertoires in COVID-19. Generated by immunoSEQ multiplex PCR, the TCRdb table keeps only in-frame clones and is missing some. The table records more than 250,000 clones, around 89% of them present only once. Germline V lookup: CDR1 LGHNA, CDR2 YSLEER. The V end was cut by 1 base, the J end by 2 bases, with 11 bases between. There are 15 residues in the CDR3. The sample taken for sequencing was PBMCs or T cells enriched from blood (not recorded which). The TCR was taken from a woman younger than 30 with acute COVID-19. The chain links TRBV4-3 to TRBJ1-1; the D is unclear. The DNA for the CDR3 is TGCGCCAGCAGCCAAGGCCGGAGGGTAAACACTGAAGCTTTCTTT. It encodes CASSQGRRVNTEAFF.